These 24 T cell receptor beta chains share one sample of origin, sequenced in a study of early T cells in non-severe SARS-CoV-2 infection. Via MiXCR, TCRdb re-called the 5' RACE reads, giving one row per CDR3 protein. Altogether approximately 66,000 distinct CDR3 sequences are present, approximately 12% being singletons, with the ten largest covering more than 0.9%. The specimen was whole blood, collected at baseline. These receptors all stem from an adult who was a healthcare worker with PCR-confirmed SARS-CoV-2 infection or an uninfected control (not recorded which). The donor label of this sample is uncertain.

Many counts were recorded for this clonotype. CDR3 coding DNA: TGCGCCAGCAGCCAAACGTGGGCGGGGGTTAACACCGGGGAGCTGTTTTTT. Protein: CASSQTWAGVNTGELFF. The genes are TRBV4-1 and TRBJ2-2; 7 positions match TRBD2. CDR3 length: 17 amino acids. Germline loops: CDR1 MGHRA, CDR2 YSYEKL. After removal of 2 bases from V and 2 bases from J, the junction contained 8 bases not matched to a gene.

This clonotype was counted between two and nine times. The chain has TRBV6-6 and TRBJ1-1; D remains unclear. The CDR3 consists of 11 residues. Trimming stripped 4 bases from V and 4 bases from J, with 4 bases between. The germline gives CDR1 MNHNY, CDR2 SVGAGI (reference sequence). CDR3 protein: CASSSGTEAFF. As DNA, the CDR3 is TGTGCCAGCAGTTCCGGCACTGAAGCTTTCTTT.

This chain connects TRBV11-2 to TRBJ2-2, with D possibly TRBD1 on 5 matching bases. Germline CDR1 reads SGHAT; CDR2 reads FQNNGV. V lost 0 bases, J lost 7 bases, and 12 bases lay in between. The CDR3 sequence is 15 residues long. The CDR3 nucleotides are TGTGCCAGCAGCTTAGATCTGAGCGACAGCGGGGAGCTGTTTTTT. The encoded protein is CASSLDLSDSGELFF.

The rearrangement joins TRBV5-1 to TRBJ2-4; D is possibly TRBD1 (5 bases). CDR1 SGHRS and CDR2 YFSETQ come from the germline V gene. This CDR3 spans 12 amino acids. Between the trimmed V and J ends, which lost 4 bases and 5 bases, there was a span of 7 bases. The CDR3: CASSMGQNIQYF. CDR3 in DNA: TGCGCCAGCAGCATGGGGCAAAACATTCAGTACTTC.

The CDR3 nucleotides read TGTGCCAGCAGTGAAGCGCTTCGGAACACAGATACGCAGTATTTT. It codes for CASSEALRNTDTQYF. The chain carries TRBV6-1 and TRBJ2-3; D gene unclear. CDR3 length: 15 residues. CDR1 is MNHNS, CDR2 SASEGT, per germline. V lost 0 bases and J lost 2, with 9 bases in between.

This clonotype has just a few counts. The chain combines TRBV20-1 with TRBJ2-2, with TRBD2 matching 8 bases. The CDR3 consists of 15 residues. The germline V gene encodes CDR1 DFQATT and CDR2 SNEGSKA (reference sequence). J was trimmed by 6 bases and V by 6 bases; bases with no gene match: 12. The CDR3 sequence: CSATPAGGNSGELFF. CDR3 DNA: TGCAGTGCCACACCCGCGGGGGGTAACTCCGGGGAGCTGTTTTTT.

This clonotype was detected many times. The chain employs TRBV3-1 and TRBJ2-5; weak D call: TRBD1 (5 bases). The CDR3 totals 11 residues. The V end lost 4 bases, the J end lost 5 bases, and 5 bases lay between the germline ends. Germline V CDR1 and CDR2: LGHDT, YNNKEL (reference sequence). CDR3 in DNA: TGTGCCAGCAGCCCAGGGGAGACCCAGTACTTC. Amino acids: CASSPGETQYF.

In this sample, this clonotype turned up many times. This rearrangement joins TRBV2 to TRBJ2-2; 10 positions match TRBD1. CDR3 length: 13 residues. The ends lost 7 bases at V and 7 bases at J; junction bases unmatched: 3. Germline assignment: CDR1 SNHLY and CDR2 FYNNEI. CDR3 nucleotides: TGTGCCAGCAAGGACAGGGGGAGCGGGGAGCTGTTTTTT. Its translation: CASKDRGSGELFF.

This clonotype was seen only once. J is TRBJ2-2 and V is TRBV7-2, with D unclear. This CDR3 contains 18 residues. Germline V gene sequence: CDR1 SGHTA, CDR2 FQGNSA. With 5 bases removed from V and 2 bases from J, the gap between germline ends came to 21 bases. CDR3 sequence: CASSHHPLLWDNTGELFF. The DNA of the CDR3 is TGTGCCAGCAGCCATCATCCTCTCCTCTGGGATAACACCGGGGAGCTGTTTTTT.

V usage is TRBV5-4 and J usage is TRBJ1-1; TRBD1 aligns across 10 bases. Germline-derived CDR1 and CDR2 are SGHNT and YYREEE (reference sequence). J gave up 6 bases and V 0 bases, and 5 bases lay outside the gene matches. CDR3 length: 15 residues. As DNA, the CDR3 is TGTGCCAGCAGCTTGGCGACAGGGGGCGAGTCTGAAGCTTTCTTT. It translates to CASSLATGGESEAFF.

DNA for the CDR3: TGTGCCAGCAGCCCTTACAGCCCACAGGGGCTAGGTTCACCCCTCCACTTT. Encoded protein: CASSPYSPQGLGSPLHF. The chain couples TRBV3-1 to TRBJ1-6, with TRBD1 matching 7 bases. The V gene end was trimmed by 4 bases and the J gene end by 9 bases; junction bases not matched to a gene: 15. Germline lookup yields CDR1 LGHDT and CDR2 YNNKEL (reference sequence). The CDR3 is made up of 17 amino acids.

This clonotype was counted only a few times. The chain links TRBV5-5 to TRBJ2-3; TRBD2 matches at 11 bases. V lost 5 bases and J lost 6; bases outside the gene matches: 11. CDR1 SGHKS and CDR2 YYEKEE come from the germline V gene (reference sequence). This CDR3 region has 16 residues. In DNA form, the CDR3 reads TGTGCCAGCAGTACGACGGCTAGCGGGGGGAGGGATACGCAGTATTTT. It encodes CASSTTASGGRDTQYF. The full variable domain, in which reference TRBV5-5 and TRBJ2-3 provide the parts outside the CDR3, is DAGVTQSPTHLIKTRGQQVTLRCSPISGHKSVSWYQQVLGQGPQFIFQYYEKEERGRGNFPDRFSARQFPNYSSELNVNALLLGDSALYLCASSTTASGGRDTQYFGPGTRLTVL.

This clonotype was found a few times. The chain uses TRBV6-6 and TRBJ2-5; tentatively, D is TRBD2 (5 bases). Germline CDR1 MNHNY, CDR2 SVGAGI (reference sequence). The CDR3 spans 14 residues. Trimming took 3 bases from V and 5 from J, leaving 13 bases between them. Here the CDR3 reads CASSYDSVRETQYF. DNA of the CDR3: TGTGCCAGCAGTTATGATAGCGTGAGGGAGACCCAGTACTTC.

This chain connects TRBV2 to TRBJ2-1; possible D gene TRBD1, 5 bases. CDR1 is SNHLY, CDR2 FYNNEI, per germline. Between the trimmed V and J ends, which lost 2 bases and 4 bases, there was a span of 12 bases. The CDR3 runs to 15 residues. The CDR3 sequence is CASSEWGVNYNEQFF. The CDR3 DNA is TGTGCCAGCAGTGAATGGGGCGTGAATTACAATGAGCAGTTCTTC.

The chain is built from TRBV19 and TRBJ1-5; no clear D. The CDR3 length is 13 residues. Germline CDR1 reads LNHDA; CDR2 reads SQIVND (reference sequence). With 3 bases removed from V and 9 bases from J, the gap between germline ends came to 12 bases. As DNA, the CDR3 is TGTGCCAGTAGTATTGAGCCTGATCGGCCCCAGCATTTT. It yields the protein CASSIEPDRPQHF.

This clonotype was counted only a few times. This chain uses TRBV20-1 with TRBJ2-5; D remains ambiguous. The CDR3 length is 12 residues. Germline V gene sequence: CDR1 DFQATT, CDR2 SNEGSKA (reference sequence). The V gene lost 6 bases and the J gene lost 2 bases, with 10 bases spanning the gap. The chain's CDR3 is CSASEQQETQYF. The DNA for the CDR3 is TGCAGTGCCTCGGAACAGCAAGAGACCCAGTACTTC.

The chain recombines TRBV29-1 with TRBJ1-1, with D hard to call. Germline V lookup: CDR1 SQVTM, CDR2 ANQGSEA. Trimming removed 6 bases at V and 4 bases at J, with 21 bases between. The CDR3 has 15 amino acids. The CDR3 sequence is CSVSYYTRVGTEAFF. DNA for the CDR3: TGCAGCGTAAGTTACTATACGCGGGTCGGCACTGAAGCTTTCTTT.

In DNA, the CDR3 is TGTGCCAGCAGCCTACTCCCCCCGGGGGCGGACTATGGCTACACCTTC. This sequence encodes CASSLLPPGADYGYTF. The rearrangement joins TRBV7-2 to TRBJ1-2; TRBD1 is a possible D gene (6 bases). The V end was cut by 5 bases, the J end by 3 bases, with 19 bases between. Germline V gene sequence: CDR1 SGHTA, CDR2 FQGNSA. The CDR3 runs 16 residues.

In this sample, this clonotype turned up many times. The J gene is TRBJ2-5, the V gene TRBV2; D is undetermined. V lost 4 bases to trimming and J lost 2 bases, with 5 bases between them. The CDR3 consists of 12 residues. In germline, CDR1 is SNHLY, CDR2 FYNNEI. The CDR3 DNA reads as TGTGCCAGCAGTGGGCCACAAGAGACCCAGTACTTC. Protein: CASSGPQETQYF.

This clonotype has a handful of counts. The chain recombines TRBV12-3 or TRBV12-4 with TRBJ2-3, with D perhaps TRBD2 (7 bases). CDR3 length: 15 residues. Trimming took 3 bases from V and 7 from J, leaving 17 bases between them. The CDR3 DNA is TGTGCCAGCAGTTTCGCGGGGGCGTTCGATCATACGCAGTATTTT. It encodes CASSFAGAFDHTQYF.

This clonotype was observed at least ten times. Written as DNA, the CDR3 is TGCAGTGCTAGAGATGGGGCCAACACCGGGGAGCTGTTTTTT. Translating it yields CSARDGANTGELFF. This rearrangement joins TRBV20-1 to TRBJ2-2; D might be TRBD1 (5 bases). The CDR3 length is 14 residues. Trimming shortened V by 0 bases and J by 2 bases, and 7 bases separated the two germline ends. Germline V gene lookup returns CDR1 DFQATT and CDR2 SNEGSKA (reference sequence).

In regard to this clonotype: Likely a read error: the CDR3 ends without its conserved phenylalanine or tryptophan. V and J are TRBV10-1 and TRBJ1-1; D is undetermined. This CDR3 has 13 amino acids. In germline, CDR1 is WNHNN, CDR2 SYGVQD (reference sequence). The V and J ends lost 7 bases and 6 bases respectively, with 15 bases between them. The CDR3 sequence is CASNDNMRPEAFY. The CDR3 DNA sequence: TGCGCCAGCAACGATAATATGAGGCCTGAAGCTTTCTAT.

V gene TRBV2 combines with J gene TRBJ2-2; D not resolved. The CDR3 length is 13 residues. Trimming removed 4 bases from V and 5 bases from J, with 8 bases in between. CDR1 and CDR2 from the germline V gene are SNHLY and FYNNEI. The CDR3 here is CASSVQVTGELFF. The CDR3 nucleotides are TGTGCCAGCAGTGTTCAGGTTACCGGGGAGCTGTTTTTT.

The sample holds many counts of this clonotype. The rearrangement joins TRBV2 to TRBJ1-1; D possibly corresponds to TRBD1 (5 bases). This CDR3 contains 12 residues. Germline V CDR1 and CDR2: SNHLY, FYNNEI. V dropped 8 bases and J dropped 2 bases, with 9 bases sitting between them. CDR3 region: CASLRGNTEAFF. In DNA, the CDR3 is TGTGCCAGCTTGAGGGGTAACACTGAAGCTTTCTTT.